Below, one T cell receptor (beta chain) is given with its context. Its antigen remains unknown. The data were obtained in a study of blood T cells in healthy people across ages. Study-wide results and limits: Diversity estimates drawn from one million T cells were deemed underestimates.

Every donor gave approximately 10 milliliters of peripheral blood. The CDR3 is made up of 13 amino acids. The V gene lost 6 bases and the J gene lost 5 bases, with 13 bases spanning the gap. CDR1 is MDHEN, CDR2 SYDVKM, per germline. With a J-beta primer mix and a sample-barcoded 5' primer, a second PCR ran about 7 to 12 cycles. TCRdb recomputed calls from the 5' RACE reads with MiXCR, one row per CDR3 protein. The sample includes about 320,000 distinct CDR3 sequences, roughly 29% of them seen just once. The chain carries TRBV28 and TRBJ1-2; D might be TRBD1 (5 bases). Sequenced material: blood. This receptor was taken from a woman aged 70-85 years in good health. The CDR3 loop is CASRTRDAYGYTF. CDR3 in DNA: TGTGCCAGCAGAACACGGGACGCGTATGGCTACACCTTC.